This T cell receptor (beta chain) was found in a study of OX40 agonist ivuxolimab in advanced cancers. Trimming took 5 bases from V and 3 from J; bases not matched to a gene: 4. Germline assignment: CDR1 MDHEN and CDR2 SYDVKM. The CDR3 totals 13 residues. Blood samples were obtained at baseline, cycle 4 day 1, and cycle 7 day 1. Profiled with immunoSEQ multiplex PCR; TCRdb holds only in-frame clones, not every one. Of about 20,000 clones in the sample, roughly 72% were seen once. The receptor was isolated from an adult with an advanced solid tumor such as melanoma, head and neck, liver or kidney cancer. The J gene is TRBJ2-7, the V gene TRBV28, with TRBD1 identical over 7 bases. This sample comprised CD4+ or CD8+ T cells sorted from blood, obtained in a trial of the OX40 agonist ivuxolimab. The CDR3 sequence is CASSGQAGYEQYF. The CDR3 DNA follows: TGTGCCAGCAGTGGACAGGCCGGCTACGAGCAGTACTTC.